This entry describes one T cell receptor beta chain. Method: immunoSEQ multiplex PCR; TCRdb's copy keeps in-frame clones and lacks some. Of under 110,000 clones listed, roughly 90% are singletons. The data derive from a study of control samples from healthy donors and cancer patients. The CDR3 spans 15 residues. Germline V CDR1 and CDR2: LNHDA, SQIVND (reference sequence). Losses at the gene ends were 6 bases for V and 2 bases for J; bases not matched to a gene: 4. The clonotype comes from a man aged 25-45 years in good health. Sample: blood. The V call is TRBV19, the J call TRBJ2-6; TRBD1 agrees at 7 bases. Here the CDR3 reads CASRTGKTGANVLTF. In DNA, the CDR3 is TGTGCCAGTAGGACAGGGAAAACTGGGGCCAACGTCCTGACTTTC.